What follows describes a single T cell receptor (beta chain). The V gene's germline CDR1 is SGHVS and CDR2 FNYEAQ. Trimming left V 5 bases short and J 0 bases short, with 11 bases between. The CDR3 totals 15 residues. Only in-frame clones appear in the TCRdb table, and some are missing; sequencing was by immunoSEQ multiplex PCR. Here the sample spans a few hundred thousand clones, 75% to 90% being singletons. The data belong to a study of blood T cell repertoires in COVID-19. The receptor's source is a young man who had recovered from COVID-19. Sequencing was carried out using PBMCs or T cells enriched from blood (not recorded which). This chain links TRBV7-6 with TRBJ2-1; D is unclear. The CDR3 region is CASSATVSSYNEQFF. The DNA of the CDR3 is TGTGCCAGCAGCGCCACGGTGAGCTCCTACAATGAGCAGTTCTTC.